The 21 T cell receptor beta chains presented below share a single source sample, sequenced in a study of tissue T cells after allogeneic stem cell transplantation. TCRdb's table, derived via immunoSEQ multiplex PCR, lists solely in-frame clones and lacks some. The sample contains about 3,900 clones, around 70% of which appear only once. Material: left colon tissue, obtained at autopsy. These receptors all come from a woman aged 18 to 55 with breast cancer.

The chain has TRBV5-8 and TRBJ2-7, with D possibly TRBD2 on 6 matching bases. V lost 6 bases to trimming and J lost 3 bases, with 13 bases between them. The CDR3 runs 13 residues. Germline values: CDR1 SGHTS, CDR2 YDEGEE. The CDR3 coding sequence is TGTGCCAGCATTGTCCGGGGAGGCTACGAGCAGTACTTC. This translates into CASIVRGGYEQYF.

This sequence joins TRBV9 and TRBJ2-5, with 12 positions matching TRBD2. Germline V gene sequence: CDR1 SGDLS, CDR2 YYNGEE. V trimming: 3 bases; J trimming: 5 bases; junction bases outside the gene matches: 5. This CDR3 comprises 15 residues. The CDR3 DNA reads TGTGCCAGCAGCGCTAGCGGGGGGGCTTACGAGACCCAGTACTTC. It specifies CASSASGGAYETQYF.

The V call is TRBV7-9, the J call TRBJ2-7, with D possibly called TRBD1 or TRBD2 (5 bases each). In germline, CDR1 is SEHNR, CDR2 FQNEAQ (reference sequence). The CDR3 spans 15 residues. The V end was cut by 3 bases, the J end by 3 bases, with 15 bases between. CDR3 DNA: TGTGCCAGCAGCTTCAGCCGGGACCCGGGCTACGAGCAGTACTTC. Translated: CASSFSRDPGYEQYF.

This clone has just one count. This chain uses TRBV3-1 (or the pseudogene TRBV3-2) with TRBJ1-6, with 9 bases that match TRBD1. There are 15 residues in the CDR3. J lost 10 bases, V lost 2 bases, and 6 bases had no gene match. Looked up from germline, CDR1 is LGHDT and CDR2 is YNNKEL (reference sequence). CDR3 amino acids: CASSQTGTGSSPLHF. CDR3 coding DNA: TGTGCCAGCAGCCAAACCGGGACAGGGAGCTCACCCCTCCACTTT.

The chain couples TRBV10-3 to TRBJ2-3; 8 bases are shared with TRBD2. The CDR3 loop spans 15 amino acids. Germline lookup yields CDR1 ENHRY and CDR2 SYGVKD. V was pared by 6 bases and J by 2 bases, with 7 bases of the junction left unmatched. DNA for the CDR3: TGTGCCATCAGGGGAAGCGGGAGCGACACAGATACGCAGTATTTT. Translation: CAIRGSGSDTDTQYF.

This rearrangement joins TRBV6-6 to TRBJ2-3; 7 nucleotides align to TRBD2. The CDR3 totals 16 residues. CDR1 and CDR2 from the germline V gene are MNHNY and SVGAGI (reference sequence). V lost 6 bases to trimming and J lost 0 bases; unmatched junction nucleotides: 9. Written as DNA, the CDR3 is TGTGCCAGCAGACAAAGACTAGCCTCTAGCACAGATACGCAGTATTTT. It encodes CASRQRLASSTDTQYF.

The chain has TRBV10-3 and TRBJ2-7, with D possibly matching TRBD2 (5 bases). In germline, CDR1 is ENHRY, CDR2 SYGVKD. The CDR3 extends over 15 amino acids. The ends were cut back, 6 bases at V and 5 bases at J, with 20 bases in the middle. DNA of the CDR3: TGTGCCATCAGAAGGACGGCAGCCGCGGAGGACGAGCAGTACTTC. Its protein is CAIRRTAAAEDEQYF.

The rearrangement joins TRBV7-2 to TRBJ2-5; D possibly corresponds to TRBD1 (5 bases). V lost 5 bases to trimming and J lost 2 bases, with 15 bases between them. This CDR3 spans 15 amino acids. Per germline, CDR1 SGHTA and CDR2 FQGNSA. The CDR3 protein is CASSDRRGAQETQYF. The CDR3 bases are TGTGCCAGCAGCGACCGAAGGGGCGCGCAAGAGACCCAGTACTTC.

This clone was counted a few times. This CDR3 is CASRLDRSYEQYF. The CDR3 region has the DNA TGTGCCAGCAGGCTGGACAGGTCCTACGAGCAGTACTTC. The genes are TRBV2 and TRBJ2-7; 7 bases are a match to TRBD1. V lost 6 bases to trimming and J lost 1 base; unmatched junction nucleotides: 3. The CDR3 consists of 13 residues. Germline CDR1 is SNHLY and CDR2 is FYNNEI.

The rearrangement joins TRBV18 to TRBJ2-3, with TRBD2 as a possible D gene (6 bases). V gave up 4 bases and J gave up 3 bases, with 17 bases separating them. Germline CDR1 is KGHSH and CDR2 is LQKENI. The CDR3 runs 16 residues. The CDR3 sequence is CASSLLLAGRTDTQYF. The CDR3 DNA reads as TGTGCCAGCTCACTTCTCTTGGCAGGGAGGACAGATACGCAGTATTTT.

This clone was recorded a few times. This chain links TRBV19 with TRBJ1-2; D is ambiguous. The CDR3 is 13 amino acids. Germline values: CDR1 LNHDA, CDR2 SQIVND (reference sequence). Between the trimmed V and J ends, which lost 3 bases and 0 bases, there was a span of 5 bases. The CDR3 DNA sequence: TGTGCCAGTAGTATGCGTACTAACTATGGCTACACCTTC. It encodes CASSMRTNYGYTF.

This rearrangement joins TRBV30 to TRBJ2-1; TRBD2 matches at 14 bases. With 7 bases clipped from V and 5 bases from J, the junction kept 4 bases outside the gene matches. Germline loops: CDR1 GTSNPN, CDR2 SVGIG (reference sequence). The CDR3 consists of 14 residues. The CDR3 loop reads CASRLAGGNNEQFF. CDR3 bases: TGTGCCTCGAGACTAGCGGGGGGGAACAATGAGCAGTTCTTC.

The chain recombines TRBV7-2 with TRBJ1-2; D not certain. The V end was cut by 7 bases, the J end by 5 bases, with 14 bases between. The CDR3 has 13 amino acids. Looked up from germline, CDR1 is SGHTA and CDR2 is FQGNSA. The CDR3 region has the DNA TGTGCCAGCACCCAAACGAGAGGTTATGGCTACACCTTC. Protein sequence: CASTQTRGYGYTF.

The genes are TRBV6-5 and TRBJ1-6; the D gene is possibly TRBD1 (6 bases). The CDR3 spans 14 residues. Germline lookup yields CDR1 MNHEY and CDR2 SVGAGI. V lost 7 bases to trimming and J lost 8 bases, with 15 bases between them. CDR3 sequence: CASTPRGEDSPLHF. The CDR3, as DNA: TGTGCCAGCACTCCCAGGGGAGAGGATTCACCCCTCCACTTT.

The CDR3 is CASSLNSRGNTGELFF. CDR3 DNA: TGCGCCAGCAGCTTAAATTCCAGGGGAAACACCGGGGAGCTGTTTTTT. V usage is TRBV5-1 and J usage is TRBJ2-2, with a tentative D call TRBD1 (6 bases). Germline values: CDR1 SGHRS, CDR2 YFSETQ. There are 16 residues in the CDR3. V was pared by 2 bases and J by 2 bases, with 13 bases between.

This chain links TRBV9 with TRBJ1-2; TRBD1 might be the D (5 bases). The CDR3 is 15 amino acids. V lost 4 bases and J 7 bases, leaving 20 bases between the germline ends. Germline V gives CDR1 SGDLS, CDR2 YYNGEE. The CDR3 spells CASSLSAGREGGYTF. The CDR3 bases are TGTGCCAGCAGCCTTAGCGCGGGGCGCGAAGGTGGCTACACCTTC.

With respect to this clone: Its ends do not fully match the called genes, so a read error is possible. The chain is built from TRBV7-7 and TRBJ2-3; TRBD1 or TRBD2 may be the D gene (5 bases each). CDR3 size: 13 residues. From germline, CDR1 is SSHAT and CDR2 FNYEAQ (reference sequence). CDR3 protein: CASSLGVADTQYF. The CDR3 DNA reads TGTGCTAGCAGCTTGGGGGTTGCCGATACGCAGTATTTT.

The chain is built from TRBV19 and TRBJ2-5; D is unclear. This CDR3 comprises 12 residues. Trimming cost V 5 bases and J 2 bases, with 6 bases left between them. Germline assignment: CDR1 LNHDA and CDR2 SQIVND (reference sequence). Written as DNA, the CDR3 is TGTGCCAGTAGTGGGCTGCAAGAGACCCAGTACTTC. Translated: CASSGLQETQYF.

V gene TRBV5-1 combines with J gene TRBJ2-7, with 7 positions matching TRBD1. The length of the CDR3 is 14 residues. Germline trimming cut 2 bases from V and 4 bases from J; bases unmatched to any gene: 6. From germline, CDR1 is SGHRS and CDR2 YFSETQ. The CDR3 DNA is TGCGCCAGCAGCTTCACCGGGACAGCTTACGAGCAGTACTTC. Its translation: CASSFTGTAYEQYF.

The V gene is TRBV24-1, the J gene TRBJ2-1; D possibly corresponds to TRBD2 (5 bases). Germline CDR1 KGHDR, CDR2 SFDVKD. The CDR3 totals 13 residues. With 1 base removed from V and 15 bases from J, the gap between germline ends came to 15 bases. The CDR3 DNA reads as TGTGCCACCAGTGATTTCTATCGGGCGGGCCTGTTCTTC. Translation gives CATSDFYRAGLFF.

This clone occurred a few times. In DNA, the CDR3 is TGTGCCAGTAGCAGATCCGGGGGACTAGCGGGATTTTTGGAGACCCAGTACTTC. It specifies CASSRSGGLAGFLETQYF. This sequence joins TRBV19 and TRBJ2-5; 13 bases match TRBD2. CDR3 length equals 18 residues. CDR1 and CDR2 from the germline V gene are LNHDA and SQIVND (reference sequence). Unmatched junction bases numbered 15, after V lost 6 bases and J lost 5 bases.